This entry describes one T cell receptor beta chain. This sample was included in a study of shared clonotypes between healthy human individuals. The CDR3 sequence is 14 residues long. Trimming left V 6 bases short and J 4 bases short, with 14 bases between. Germline values: CDR1 SGHVS, CDR2 FNYEAQ. Data came from immunoSEQ multiplex PCR; TCRdb stores just in-frame clones and leaves some out. The sample has about 1.5 million clones, nearly 99% seen once. This TCR came from a man aged 30-40 years in good health. The chain recombines TRBV7-6 with TRBJ2-3; no clear D gene. The sequenced material came from naive CD4+ T cells sorted from blood. Specified subset: CD45RA+ positively selected. Here the CDR3 DNA reads TGTGCCAGCAGTTCTGACCTAGTCGCAGATACGCAGTATTTT. It specifies CASSSDLVADTQYF.